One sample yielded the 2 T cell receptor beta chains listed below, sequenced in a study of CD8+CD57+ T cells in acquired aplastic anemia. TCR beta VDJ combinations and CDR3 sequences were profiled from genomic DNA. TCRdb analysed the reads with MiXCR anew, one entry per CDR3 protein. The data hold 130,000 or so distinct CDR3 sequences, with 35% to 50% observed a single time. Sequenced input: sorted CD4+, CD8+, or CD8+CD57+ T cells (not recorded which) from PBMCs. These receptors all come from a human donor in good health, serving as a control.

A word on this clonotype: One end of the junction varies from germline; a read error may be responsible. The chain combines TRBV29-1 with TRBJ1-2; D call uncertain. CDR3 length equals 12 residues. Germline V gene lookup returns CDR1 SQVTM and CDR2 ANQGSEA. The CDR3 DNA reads TGCAGCGCTGCAGAGGGATACTATGGCTACGCCTTC. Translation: CSAAEGYYGYAF.

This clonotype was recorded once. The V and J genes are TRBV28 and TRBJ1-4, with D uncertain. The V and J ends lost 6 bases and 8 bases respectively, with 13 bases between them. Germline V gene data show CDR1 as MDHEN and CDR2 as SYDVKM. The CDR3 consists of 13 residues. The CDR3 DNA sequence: TGTGCCAGCAGGGAGGTGGGTTTAGAAAAACTGTTTTTT. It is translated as CASREVGLEKLFF.